This TCR beta chain was documented in a study of blood T cell repertoires in COVID-19. Per germline, CDR1 SGHAT and CDR2 FQNNGV. The V gene lost 1 base and the J gene lost 5 bases, with 9 bases spanning the gap. This CDR3 region has 14 residues. Method: immunoSEQ multiplex PCR; TCRdb's copy keeps in-frame clones and lacks some. This sample carries 250,000 to 350,000 clones, more than 65% of them seen once, and the ten largest clones take approximately 15%. The sequence was obtained from a person aged 70 to 80 with COVID-19, enrolled during active disease. The chain couples TRBV11-2 to TRBJ2-1; unclear D gene. Material for sequencing was peripheral blood. CDR3 in amino acids: CASSLGSPNNEQFF. CDR3 bases: TGTGCCAGCAGCTTAGGCAGTCCGAACAATGAGCAGTTCTTC.